The present entry profiles one TCR beta chain with its context. Its specificity is unknown. Trimming cost V 7 bases and J 0 bases, with 15 bases left between them. The CDR3 contains 14 residues. CDR1 is SQVTM and CDR2 is ANQGSEA in the germline V gene. The data derive from a study of OX40 agonist ivuxolimab in advanced cancers. Study-level information: Every 2 weeks, patients got intravenous ivuxolimab at one of six dose levels (0.01-10 mg/kg). Points from the study as a whole: The average count of expanded clones was higher among CD8+ T cells than among CD4+. Also showing low normalized T-cell clonal expansion were some of the nonresponders. There was clonal expansion of CD4+ and CD8+ blood T cells by week 6 at 0.1 to 3.0 mg/kg.

This table comes from immunoSEQ multiplex PCR, and its TCRdb copy is limited to in-frame clones, with some not included. The sample consists of 60,000 to 75,000 clones, 65% to 85% of them appearing once. The receptor was isolated from an adult with an advanced solid tumor such as melanoma, head and neck, liver or kidney cancer. Material: CD4+ or CD8+ T cells sorted from blood, obtained in a trial of the OX40 agonist ivuxolimab. J is TRBJ1-1 and V is TRBV29-1; no clear D. The CDR3 bases are TGCAGCGCTCGCGGCGACACCCTGAACACTGAAGCTTTCTTT. This sequence encodes CSARGDTLNTEAFF.